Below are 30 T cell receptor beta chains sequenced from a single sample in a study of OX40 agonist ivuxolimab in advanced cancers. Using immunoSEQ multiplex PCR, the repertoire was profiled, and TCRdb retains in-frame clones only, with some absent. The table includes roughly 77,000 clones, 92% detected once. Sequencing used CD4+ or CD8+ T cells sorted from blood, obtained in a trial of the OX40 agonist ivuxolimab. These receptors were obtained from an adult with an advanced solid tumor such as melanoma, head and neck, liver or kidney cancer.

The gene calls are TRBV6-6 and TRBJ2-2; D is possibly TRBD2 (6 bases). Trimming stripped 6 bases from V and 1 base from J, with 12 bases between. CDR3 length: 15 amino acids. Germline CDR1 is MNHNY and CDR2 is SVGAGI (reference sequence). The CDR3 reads CASRPRGMNTGELFF. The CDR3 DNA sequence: TGTGCCAGCAGACCCCGGGGGATGAACACCGGGGAGCTGTTTTTT.

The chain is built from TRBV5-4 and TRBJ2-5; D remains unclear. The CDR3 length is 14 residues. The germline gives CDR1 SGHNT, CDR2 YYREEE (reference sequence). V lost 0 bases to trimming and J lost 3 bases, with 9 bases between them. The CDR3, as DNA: TGTGCCAGCAGCTTGGTTCGGCGTGAAGAGACCCAGTACTTC. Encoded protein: CASSLVRREETQYF. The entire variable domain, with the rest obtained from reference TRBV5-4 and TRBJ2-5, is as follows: ETGVTQSPTHLIKTRGQQVTLRCSSQSGHNTVSWYQQALGQGPQFIFQYYREEENGRGNFPPRFSGLQFPNYSSELNVNALELDDSALYLCASSLVRREETQYFGPGTRLLVL.

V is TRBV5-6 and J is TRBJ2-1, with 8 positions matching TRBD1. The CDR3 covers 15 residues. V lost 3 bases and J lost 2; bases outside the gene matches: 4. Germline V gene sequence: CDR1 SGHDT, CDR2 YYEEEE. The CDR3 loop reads CASSSTGGPYNEQFF. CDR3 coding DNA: TGTGCCAGCAGCTCCACAGGGGGTCCCTACAATGAGCAGTTCTTC.

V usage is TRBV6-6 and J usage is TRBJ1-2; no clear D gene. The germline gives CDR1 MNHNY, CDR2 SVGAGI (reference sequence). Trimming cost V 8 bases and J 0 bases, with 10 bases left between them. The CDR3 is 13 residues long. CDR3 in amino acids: CASGTEPNYGYTF. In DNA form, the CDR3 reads TGTGCCAGCGGCACCGAACCTAACTATGGCTACACCTTC.

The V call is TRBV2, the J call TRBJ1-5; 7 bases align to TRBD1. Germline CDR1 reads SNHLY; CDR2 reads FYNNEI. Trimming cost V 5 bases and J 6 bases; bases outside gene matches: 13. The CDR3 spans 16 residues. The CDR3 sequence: CASSRDSHVGGQPQHF. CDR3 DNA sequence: TGTGCCAGCAGTCGGGACAGTCACGTCGGGGGTCAGCCCCAGCATTTT.

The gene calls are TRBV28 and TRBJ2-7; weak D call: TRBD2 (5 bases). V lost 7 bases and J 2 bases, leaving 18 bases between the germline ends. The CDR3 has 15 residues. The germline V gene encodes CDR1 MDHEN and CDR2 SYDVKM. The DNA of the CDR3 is TGTGCCAGCAATCGTGGGCGGGTCCTGACCTACGAGCAGTACTTC. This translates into CASNRGRVLTYEQYF.

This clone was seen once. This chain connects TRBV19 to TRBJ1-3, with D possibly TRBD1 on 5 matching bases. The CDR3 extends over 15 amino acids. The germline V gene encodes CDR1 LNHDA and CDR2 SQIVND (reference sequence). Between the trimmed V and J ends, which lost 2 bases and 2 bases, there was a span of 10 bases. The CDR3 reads CASSISGVAGNTIYF. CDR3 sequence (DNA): TGTGCCAGTAGTATATCGGGGGTGGCTGGAAACACCATATATTTT.

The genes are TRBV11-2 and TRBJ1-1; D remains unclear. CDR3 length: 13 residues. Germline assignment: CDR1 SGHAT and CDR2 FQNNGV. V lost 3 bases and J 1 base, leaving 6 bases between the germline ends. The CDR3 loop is CASSFFRNTEAFF. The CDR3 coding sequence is TGTGCCAGCAGCTTCTTCAGGAACACTGAAGCTTTCTTT.

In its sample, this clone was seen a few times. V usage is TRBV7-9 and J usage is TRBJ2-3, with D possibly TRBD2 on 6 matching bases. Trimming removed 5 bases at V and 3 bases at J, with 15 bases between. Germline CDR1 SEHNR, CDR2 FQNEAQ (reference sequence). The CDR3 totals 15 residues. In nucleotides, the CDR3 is TGTGCCAGCAGCGGGAGGAGGGTGGGGACAGATACGCAGTATTTT. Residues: CASSGRRVGTDTQYF.

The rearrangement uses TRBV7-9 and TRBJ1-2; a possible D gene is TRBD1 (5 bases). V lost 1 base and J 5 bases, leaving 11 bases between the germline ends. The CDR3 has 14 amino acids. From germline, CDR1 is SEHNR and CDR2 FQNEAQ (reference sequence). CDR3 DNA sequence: TGTGCCAGCAGCTTAGGAGGGGCGGGGTATGGCTACACCTTC. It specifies CASSLGGAGYGYTF. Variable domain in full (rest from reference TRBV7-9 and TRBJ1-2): DTGVSQNPRHKITKRGQNVTFRCDPISEHNRLYWYRQTLGQGPEFLTYFQNEAQLEKSRLLSDRFSAERPKGSFSTLEIQRTEQGDSAMYLCASSLGGAGYGYTFGSGTRLTVV.

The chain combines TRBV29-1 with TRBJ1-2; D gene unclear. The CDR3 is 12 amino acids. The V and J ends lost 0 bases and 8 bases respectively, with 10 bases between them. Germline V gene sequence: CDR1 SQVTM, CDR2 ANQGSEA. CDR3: CSVEDLRRGYTF. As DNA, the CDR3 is TGCAGCGTTGAAGATCTTCGGAGGGGCTACACCTTC.

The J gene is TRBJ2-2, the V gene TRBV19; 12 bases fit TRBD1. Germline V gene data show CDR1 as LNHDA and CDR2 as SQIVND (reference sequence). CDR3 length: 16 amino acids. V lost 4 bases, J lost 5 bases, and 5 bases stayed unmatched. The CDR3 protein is CASSTGQGARTGELFF. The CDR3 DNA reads TGTGCCAGTAGTACGGGACAGGGGGCAAGGACCGGGGAGCTGTTTTTT.

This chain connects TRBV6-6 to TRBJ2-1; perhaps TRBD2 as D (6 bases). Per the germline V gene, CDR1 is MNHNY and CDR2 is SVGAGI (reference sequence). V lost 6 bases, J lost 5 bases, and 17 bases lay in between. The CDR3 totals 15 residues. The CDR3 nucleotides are TGTGCCAGCAGCCATCGGGGGACGGAGGACAATGAGCAGTTCTTC. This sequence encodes CASSHRGTEDNEQFF.

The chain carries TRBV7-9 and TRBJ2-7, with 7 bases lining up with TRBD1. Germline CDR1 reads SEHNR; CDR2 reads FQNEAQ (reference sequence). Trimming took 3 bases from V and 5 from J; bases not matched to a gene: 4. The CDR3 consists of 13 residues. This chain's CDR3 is CASSFRGLDEQYF. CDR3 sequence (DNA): TGTGCCAGCAGCTTTAGGGGGCTCGACGAGCAGTACTTC.

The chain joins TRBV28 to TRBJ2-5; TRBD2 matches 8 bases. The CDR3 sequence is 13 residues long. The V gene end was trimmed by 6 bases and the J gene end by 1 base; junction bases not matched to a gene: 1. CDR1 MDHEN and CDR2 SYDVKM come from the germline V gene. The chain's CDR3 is CASRRGGQETQYF. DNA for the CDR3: TGTGCCAGCAGACGGGGGGGCCAAGAGACCCAGTACTTC.

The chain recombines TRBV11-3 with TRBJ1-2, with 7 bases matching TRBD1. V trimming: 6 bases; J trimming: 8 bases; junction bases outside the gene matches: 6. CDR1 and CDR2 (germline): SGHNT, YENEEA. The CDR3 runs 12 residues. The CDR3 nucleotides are TGTGCCAGCAGTGACAGGGCGAGCGGCTACACCTTC. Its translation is CASSDRASGYTF.

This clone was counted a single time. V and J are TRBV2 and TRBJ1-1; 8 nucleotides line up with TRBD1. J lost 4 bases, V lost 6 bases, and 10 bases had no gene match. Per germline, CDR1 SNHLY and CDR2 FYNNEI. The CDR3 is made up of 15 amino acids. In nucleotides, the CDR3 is TGTGCCAGCAGACCCGCAGGGGGCGCAGGCACTGAAGCTTTCTTT. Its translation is CASRPAGGAGTEAFF.

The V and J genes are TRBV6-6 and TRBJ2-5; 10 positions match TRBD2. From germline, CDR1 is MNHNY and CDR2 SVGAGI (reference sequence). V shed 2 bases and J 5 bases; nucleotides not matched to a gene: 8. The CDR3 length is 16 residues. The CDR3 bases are TGTGCCAGCAGTTACCCCGTGGGACTAGCGTTGGAGACCCAGTACTTC. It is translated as CASSYPVGLALETQYF.

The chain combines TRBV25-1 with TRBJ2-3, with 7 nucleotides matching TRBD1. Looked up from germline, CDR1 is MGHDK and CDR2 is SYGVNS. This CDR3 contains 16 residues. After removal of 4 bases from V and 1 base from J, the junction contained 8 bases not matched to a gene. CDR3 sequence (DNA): TGTGCCAGCAGTGTCCGACAGGGTGGAGGCACAGATACGCAGTATTTT. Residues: CASSVRQGGGTDTQYF. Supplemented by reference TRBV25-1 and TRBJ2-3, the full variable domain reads EADIYQTPRYLVIGTGKKITLECSQTMGHDKMYWYQQDPGMELHLIHYSYGVNSTEKGDLSSESTVSRIRTEHFPLTLESARPSHTSQYLCASSVRQGGGTDTQYFGPGTRLTVL.

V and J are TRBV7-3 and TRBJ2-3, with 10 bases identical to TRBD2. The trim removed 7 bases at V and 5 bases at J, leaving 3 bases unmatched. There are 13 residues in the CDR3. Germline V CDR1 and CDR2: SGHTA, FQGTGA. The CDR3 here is CASKLAGGDTQYF. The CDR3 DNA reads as TGTGCCAGCAAATTAGCGGGAGGAGATACGCAGTATTTT.

CDR3 residues: CASSLGQLYEQYF. CDR3 DNA: TGTGCCAGCTCACTAGGACAGCTCTACGAGCAGTACTTC. The chain employs TRBV18 and TRBJ2-7; D possibly corresponds to TRBD1 (6 bases). Germline CDR1 KGHSH, CDR2 LQKENI. The CDR3 runs to 13 residues. V was trimmed by 4 bases and J by 3 bases, leaving 10 bases between them.

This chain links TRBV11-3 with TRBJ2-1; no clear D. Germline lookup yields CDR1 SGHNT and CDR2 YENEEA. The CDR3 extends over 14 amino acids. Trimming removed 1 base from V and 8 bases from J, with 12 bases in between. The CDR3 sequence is CASSLASASDEQFF. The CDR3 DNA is TGTGCCAGCAGCTTAGCTTCCGCCAGCGATGAGCAGTTCTTC.

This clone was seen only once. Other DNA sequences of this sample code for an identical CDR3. In DNA, the CDR3 is TGTGCCTGGAGTGTGCTGAAGGGGCGGGGCACTGAAGCTTTCTTT. Encoded protein: CAWSVLKGRGTEAFF. This chain joins TRBV30 and TRBJ1-1; perhaps TRBD1 as D (5 bases). CDR1 is GTSNPN and CDR2 is SVGIG in the germline V gene (reference sequence). Trimming left V 0 bases short and J 4 bases short, with 15 bases between. The CDR3 has 15 amino acids.

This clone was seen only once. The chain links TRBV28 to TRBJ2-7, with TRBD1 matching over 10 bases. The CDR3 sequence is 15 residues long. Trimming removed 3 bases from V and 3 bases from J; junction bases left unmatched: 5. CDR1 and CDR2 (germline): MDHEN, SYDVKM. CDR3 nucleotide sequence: TGTGCCAGCAGTTTCCCGGGACAGGGGAACTACGAGCAGTACTTC. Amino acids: CASSFPGQGNYEQYF.

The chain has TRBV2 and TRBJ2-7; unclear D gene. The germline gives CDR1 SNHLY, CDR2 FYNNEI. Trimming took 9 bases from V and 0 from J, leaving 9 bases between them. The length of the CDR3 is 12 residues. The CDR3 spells CASTGDSYEQYF. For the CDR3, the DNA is TGTGCCAGTACCGGCGACTCCTACGAGCAGTACTTC.

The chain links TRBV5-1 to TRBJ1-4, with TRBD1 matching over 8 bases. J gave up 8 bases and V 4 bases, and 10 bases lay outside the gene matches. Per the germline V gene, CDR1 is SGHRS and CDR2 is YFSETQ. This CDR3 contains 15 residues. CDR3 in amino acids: CASSQGAGRGEKLFF. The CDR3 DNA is TGCGCCAGCAGCCAGGGGGCAGGGAGGGGAGAAAAACTGTTTTTT.

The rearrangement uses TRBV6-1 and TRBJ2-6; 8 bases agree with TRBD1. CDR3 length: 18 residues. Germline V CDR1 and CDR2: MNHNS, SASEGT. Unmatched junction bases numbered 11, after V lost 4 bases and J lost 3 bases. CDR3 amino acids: CASSGVPGQAVGANVLTF. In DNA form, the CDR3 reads TGTGCCAGCAGTGGGGTCCCGGGACAGGCCGTTGGGGCCAACGTCCTGACTTTC.

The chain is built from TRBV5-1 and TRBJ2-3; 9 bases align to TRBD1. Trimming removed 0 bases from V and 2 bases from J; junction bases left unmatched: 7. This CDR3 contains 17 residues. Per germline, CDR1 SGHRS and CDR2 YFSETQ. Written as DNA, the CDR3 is TGCGCCAGCAGCTTGGAGTTTCGGACAGGGGCCACAGATACGCAGTATTTT. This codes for CASSLEFRTGATDTQYF.

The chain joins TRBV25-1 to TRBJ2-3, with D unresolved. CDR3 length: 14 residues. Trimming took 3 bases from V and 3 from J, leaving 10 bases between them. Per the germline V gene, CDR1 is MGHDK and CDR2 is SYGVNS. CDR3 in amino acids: CASSEALGTDTQYF. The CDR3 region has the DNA TGTGCCAGCAGTGAGGCCCTAGGAACAGATACGCAGTATTTT.

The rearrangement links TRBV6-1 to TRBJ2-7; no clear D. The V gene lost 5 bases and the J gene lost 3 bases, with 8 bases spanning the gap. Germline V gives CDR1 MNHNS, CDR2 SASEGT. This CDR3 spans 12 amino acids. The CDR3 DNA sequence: TGTGCCAGCAGTTCCCCCCACTACGAGCAGTACTTC. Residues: CASSSPHYEQYF.